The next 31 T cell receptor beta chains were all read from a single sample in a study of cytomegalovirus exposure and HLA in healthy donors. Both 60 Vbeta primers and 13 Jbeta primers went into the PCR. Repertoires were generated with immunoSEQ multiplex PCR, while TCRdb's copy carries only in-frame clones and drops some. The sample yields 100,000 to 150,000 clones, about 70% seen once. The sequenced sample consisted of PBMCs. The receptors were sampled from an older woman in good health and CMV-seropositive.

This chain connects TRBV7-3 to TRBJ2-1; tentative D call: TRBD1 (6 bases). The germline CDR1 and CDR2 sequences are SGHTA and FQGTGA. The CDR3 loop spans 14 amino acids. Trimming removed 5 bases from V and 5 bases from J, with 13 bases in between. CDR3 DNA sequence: TGTGCCAGCAGCACCGGACAGATAAACAATGAGCAGTTCTTC. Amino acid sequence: CASSTGQINNEQFF.

CDR3 nucleotides: TGCGCCAGCCGGGGGACAGGGACAGATACGCAGTATTTT. Translated: CASRGTGTDTQYF. The chain joins TRBV5-1 to TRBJ2-3; TRBD1 aligns across 9 bases. From germline, CDR1 is SGHRS and CDR2 YFSETQ. CDR3 length equals 13 residues. Trimming took 7 bases from V and 3 from J; bases not matched to a gene: 3.

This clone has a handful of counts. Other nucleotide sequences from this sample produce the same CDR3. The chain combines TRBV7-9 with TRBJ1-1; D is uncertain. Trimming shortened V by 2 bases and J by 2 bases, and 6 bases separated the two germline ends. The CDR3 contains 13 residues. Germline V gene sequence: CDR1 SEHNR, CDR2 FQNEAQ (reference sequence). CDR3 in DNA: TGTGCCAGCAGCTTACAGGAAAACACTGAAGCTTTCTTT. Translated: CASSLQENTEAFF.

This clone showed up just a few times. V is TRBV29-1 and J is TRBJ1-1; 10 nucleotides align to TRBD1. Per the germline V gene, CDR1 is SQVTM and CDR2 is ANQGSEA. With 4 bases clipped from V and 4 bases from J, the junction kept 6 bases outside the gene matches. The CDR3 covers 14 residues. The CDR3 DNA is TGCAGCGTTGCCCTCCGACAGGGGGCCACTGAAGCTTTCTTT. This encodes CSVALRQGATEAFF.

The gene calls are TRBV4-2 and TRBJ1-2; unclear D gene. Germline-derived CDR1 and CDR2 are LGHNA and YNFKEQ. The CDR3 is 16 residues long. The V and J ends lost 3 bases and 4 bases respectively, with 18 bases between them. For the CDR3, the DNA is TGTGCCAGCAGCCACCCGGAGAAGGATACCGCCTATGGCTACACCTTC. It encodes CASSHPEKDTAYGYTF.

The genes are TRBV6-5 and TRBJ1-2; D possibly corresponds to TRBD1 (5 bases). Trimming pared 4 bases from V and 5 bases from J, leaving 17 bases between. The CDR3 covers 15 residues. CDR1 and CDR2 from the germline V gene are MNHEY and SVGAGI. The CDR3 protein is CASSSSSTVLYGYTF. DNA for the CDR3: TGTGCCAGCAGTTCCTCCTCGACAGTTCTTTATGGCTACACCTTC.

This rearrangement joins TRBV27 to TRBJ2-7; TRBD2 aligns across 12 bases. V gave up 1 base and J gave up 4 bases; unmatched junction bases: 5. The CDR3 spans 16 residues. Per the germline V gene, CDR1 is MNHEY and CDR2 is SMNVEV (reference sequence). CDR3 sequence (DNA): TGTGCCAGCAGTTTATATGCTAGCGGGGGGGCATACGAGCAGTACTTC. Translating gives CASSLYASGGAYEQYF.

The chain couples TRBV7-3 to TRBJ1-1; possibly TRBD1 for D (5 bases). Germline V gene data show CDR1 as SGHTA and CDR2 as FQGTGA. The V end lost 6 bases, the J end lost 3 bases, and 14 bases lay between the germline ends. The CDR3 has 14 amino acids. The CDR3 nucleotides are TGTGCCAGCAGATTGGGGGGGGAGGACACTGAAGCTTTCTTT. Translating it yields CASRLGGEDTEAFF.

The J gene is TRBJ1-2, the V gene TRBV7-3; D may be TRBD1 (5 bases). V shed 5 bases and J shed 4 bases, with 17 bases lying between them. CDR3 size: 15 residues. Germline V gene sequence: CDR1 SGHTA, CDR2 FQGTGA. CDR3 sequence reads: CASSLQTGGGYGYTF. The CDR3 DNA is TGTGCCAGCAGCCTCCAGACCGGGGGGGGCTATGGCTACACCTTC.

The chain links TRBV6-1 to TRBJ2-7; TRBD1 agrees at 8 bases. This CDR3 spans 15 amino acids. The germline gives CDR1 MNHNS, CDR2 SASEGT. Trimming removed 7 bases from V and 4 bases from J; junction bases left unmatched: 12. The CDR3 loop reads CASITGQARAYEQYF. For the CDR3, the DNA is TGTGCCAGCATAACGGGACAGGCGCGAGCTTACGAGCAGTACTTC.

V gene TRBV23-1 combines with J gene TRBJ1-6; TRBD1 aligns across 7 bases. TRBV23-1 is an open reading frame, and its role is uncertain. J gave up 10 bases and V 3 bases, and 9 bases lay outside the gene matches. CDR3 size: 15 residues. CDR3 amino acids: CASSHCDRVKSPLHF. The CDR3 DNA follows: TGCGCCAGCAGTCATTGTGACAGGGTGAAATCACCCCTCCACTTT.

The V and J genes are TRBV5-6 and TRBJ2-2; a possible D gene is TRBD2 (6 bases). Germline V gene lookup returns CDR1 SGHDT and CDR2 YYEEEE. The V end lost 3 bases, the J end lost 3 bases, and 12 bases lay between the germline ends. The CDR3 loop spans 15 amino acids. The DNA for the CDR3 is TGTGCCAGCAGCTGGTGGGGGGTCGACACCGGGGAGCTGTTTTTT. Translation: CASSWWGVDTGELFF.

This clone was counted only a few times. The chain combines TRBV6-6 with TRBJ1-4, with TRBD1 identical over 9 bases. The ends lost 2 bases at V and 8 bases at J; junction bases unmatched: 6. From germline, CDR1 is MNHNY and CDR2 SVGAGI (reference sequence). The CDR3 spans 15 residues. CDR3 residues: CASSYPGTGREKLFF. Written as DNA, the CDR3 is TGTGCCAGCAGTTACCCCGGGACAGGGCGAGAAAAACTGTTTTTT.

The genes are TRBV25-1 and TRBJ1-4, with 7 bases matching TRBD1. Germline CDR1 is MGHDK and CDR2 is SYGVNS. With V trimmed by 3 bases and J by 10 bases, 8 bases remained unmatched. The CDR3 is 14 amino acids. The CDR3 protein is CASSDPNRGGKLFF. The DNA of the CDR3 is TGTGCCAGCAGTGACCCTAACAGGGGAGGAAAACTGTTTTTT.

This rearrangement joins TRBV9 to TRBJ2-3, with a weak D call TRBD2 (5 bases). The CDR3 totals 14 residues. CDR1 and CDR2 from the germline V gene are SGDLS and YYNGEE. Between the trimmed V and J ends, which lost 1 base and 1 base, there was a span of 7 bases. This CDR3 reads CASSVNSGTDTQYF. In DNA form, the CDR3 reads TGTGCCAGCAGCGTAAATAGCGGCACAGATACGCAGTATTTT.

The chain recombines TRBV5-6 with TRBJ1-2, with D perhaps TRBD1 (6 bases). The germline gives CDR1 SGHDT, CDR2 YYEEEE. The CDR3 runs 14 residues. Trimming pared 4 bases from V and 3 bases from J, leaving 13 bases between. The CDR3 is CASSARTVDYGYTF. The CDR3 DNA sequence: TGTGCCAGCAGCGCTAGGACAGTTGACTATGGCTACACCTTC.

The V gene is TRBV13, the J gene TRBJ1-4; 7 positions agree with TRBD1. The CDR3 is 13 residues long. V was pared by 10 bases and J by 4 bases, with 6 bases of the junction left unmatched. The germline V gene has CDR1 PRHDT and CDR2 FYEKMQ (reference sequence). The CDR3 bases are TGTGCCACCCCACAGGGGATTAATGAAAAACTGTTTTTT. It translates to CATPQGINEKLFF.

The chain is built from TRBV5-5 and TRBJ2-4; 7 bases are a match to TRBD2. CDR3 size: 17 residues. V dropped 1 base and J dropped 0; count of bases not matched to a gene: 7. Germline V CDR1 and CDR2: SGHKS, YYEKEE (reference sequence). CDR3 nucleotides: TGTGCCAGCAGCTTGAGTGAGCGGGGACTAGCCAAAAACATTCAGTACTTC. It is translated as CASSLSERGLAKNIQYF.

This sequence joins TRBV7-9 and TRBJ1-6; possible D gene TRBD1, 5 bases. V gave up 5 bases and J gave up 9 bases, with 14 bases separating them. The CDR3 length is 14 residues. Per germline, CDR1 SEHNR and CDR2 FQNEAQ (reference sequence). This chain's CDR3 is CASSLERGSSPLHF. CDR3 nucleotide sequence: TGTGCCAGCAGCCTTGAAAGGGGTAGTTCACCCCTCCACTTT.

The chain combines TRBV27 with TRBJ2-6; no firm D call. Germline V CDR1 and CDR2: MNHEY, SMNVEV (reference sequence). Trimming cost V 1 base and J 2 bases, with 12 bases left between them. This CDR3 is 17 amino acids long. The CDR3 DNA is TGTGCCAGCAGTTTATTCCCTGCTCACACTGGGGCCAACGTCCTGACTTTC. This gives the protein CASSLFPAHTGANVLTF. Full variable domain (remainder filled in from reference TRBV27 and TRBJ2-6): EAQVTQNPRYLITVTGKKLTVTCSQNMNHEYMSWYRQDPGLGLRQIYYSMNVEVTDKGDVPEGYKVSRKEKRNFPLILESPSPNQTSLYFCASSLFPAHTGANVLTFGAGSRLTVL.

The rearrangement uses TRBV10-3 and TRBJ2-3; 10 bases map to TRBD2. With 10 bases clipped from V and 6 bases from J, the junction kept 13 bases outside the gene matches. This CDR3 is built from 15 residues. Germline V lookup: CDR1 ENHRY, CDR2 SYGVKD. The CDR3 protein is CATGSSGGLGDTQYF. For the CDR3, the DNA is TGTGCCACCGGCTCTAGCGGGGGACTTGGGGATACGCAGTATTTT.

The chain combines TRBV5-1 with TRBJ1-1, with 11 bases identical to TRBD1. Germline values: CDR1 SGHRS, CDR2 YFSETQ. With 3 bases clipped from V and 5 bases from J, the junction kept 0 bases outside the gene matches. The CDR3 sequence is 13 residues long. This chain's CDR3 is CASSWDRGTEAFF. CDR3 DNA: TGCGCCAGCAGCTGGGACAGGGGGACTGAAGCTTTCTTT.

The CDR3 sequence is CASSLYPGVQETQYF. The CDR3 DNA is TGTGCCAGCAGTTTGTACCCGGGGGTCCAAGAGACCCAGTACTTC. The chain employs TRBV27 and TRBJ2-5, with D perhaps matching TRBD2 (6 bases). This CDR3 spans 15 amino acids. Trimming pared 3 bases from V and 1 base from J, leaving 12 bases between. Looked up from germline, CDR1 is MNHEY and CDR2 is SMNVEV (reference sequence).

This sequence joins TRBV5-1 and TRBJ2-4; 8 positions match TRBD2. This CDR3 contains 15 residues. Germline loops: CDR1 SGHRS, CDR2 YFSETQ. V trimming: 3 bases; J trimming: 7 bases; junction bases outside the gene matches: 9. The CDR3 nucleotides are TGCGCCAGCAGCTCCGCCGTGACTAGCGACAACATTCAGTACTTC. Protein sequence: CASSSAVTSDNIQYF. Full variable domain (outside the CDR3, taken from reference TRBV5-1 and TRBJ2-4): KAGVTQTPRYLIKTRGQQVTLSCSPISGHRSVSWYQQTPGQGLQFLFEYFSETQRNKGNFPGRFSGRQFSNSRSEMNVSTLELGDSALYLCASSSAVTSDNIQYFGAGTRLSVL.

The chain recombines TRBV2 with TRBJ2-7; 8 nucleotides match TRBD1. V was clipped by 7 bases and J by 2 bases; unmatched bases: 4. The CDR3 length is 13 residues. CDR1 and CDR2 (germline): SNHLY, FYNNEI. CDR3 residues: CASKPGQAYEQYF. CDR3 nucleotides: TGTGCCAGCAAGCCGGGACAGGCCTACGAGCAGTACTTC.

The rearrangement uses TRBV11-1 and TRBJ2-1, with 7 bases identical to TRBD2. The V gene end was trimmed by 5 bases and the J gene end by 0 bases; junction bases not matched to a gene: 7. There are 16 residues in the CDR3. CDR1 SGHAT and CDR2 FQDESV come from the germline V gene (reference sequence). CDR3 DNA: TGTGCCAGCAGCCCCCCTAGCGGTAGCTCCTACAATGAGCAGTTCTTC. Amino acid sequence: CASSPPSGSSYNEQFF.

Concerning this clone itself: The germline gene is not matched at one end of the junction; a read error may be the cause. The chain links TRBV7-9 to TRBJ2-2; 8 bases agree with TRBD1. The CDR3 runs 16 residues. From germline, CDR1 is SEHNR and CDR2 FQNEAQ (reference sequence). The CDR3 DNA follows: TGTTCCAGCAGCCTCAGACAGGGGTGGCACACCGGGGAGCTGTTTTTT. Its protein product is CSSSLRQGWHTGELFF.

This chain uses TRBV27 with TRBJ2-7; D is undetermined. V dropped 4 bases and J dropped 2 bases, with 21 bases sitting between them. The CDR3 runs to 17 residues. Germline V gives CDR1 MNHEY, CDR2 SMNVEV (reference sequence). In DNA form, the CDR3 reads TGTGCCAGCAGTTGGTCCTGGGTCGCCGGCAGGACCTACGAGCAGTACTTC. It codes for CASSWSWVAGRTYEQYF.

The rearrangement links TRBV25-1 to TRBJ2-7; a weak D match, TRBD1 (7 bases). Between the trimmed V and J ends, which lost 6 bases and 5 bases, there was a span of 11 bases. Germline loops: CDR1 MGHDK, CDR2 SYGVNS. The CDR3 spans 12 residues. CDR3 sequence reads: CASRSGGNEQYF. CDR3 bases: TGTGCCAGCAGATCAGGGGGGAACGAGCAGTACTTC.

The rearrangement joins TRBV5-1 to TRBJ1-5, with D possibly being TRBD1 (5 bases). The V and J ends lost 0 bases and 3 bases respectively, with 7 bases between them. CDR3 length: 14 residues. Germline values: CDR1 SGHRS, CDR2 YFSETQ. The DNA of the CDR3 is TGCGCCAGCAGCTTGGGGACAAACAATCAGCCCCAGCATTTT. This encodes CASSLGTNNQPQHF.

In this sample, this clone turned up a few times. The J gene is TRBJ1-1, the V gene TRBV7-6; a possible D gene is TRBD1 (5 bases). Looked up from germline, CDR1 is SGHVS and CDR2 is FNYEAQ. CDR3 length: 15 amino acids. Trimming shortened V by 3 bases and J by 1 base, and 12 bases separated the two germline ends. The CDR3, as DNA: TGTGCCAGCAGCTTGGTAACGGGGGGGAACACTGAAGCTTTCTTT. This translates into CASSLVTGGNTEAFF.